This TCR beta chain comes out of a study of T cells in Graves' hyperthyroidism and ophthalmopathy. Study results and limitations: Using 13 V-J features, a model discriminated ophthalmopathy from stable hyperthyroidism.

Germline assignment: CDR1 LNHDA and CDR2 SQIVND (reference sequence). The CDR3 is made up of 16 amino acids. V was pared by 1 base and J by 3 bases, with 7 bases of the junction left unmatched. From RNA transcripts, TCR beta CDR3 regions were amplified. The HTBI primer set was used in a first-round RT-PCR of the TCR CDR3. TCRdb independently ran MiXCR on the multiplex PCR reads; one entry per CDR3 protein. The sample lists 500,000 to 600,000 distinct CDR3 sequences; over 15% were seen once. Comments on this clonotype: Antigen unknown.

The chain employs TRBV19 and TRBJ2-3; 7 nucleotides agree with TRBD2. The TCR comes from a woman aged 18-29 years with Graves' hyperthyroidism. The sequenced sample consisted of blood. The CDR3 DNA is TGTGCCAGTAGTATAGGCGGCGGGAGTGCGACAGATACGCAGTATTTT. Translating gives CASSIGGGSATDTQYF.